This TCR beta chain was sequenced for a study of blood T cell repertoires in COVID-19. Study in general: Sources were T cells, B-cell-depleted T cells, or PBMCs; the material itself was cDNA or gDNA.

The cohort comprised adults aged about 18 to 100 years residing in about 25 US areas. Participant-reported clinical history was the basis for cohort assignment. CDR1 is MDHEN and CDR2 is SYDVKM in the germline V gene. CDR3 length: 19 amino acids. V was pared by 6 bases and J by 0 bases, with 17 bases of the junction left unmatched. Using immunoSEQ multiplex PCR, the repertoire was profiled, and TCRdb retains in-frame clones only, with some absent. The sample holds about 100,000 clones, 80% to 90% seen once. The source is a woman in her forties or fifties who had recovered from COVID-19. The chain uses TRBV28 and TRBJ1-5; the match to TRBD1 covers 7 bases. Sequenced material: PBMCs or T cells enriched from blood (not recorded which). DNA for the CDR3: TGTGCCAGCAGAGCGACAGGGCCCACCACGAGTTATAGCAATCAGCCCCAGCATTTT. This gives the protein CASRATGPTTSYSNQPQHF.